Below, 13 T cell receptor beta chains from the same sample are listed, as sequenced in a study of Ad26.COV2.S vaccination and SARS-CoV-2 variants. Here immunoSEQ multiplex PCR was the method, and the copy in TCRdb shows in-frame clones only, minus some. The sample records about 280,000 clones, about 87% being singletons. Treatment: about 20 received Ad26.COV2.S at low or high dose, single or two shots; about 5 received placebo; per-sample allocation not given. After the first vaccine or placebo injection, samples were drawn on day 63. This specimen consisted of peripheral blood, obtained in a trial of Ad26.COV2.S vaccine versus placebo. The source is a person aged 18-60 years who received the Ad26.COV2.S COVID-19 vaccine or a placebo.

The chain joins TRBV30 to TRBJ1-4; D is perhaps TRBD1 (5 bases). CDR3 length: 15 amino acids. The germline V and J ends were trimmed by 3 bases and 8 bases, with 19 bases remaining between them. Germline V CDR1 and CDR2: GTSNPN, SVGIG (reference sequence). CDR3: CAWSAAGTLGEKLFF. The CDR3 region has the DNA TGTGCCTGGAGCGCTGCCGGGACTCTGGGGGAAAAACTGTTTTTT. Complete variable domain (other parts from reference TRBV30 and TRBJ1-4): SQTIHQWPATLVQPVGSPLSLECTVEGTSNPNLYWYRQAAGRGLQLLFYSVGIGQISSEVPQNLSASRPQDRQFILSSKKLLLSDSGFYLCAWSAAGTLGEKLFFGSGTQLSVL.

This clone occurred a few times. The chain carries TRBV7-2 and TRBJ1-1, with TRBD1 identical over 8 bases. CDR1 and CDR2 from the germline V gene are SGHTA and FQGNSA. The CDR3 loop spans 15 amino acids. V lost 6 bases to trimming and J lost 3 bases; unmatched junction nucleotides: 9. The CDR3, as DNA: TGTGCCAGCAGATCTAGCCGGACAGGGTACACTGAAGCTTTCTTT. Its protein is CASRSSRTGYTEAFF. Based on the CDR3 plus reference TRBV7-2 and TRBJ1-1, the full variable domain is GAGVSQSPSNKVTEKGKDVELRCDPISGHTALYWYRQSLGQGLEFLIYFQGNSAPDKSGLPSDRFSAERTGGSVSTLTIQRTQQEDSAVYLCASRSSRTGYTEAFFGQGTRLTVV.

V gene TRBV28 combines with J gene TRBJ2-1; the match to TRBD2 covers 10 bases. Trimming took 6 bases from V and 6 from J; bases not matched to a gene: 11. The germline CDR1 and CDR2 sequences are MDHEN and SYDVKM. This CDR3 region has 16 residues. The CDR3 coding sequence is TGTGCCAGCAGGACCCGGAGGAGCGGGAGGGCCAATGAGCAGTTCTTC. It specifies CASRTRRSGRANEQFF. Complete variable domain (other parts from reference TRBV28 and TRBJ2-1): DVKVTQSSRYLVKRTGEKVFLECVQDMDHENMFWYRQDPGLGLRLIYFSYDVKMKEKGDIPEGYSVSREKKERFSLILESASTNQTSMYLCASRTRRSGRANEQFFGPGTRLTVL.

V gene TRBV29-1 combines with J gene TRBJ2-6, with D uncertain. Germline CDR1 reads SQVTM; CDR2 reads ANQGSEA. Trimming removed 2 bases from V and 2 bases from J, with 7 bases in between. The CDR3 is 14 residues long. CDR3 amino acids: CSVESGAGANVLTF. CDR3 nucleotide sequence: TGCAGCGTTGAATCGGGTGCTGGGGCCAACGTCCTGACTTTC.

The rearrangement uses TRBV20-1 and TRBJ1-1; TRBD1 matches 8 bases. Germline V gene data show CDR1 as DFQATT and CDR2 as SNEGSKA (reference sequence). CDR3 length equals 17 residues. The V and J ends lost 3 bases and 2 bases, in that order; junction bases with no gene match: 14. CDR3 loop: CSASRVETGGTNTEAFF. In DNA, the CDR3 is TGCAGTGCTAGTAGGGTTGAAACAGGGGGGACTAACACTGAAGCTTTCTTT.

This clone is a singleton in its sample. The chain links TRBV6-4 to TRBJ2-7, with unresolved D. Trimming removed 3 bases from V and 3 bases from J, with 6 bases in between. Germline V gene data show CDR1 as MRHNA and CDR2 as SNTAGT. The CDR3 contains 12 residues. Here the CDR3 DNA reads TGTGCCAGCAGTGAAAATGGCTACGAGCAGTACTTC. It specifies CASSENGYEQYF.

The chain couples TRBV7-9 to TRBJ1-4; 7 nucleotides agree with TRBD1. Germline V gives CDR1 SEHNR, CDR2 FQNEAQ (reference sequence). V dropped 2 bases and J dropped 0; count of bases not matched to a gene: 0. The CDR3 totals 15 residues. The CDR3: CASSLQGATNEKLFF. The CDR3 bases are TGTGCCAGCAGCTTACAGGGGGCAACTAATGAAAAACTGTTTTTT.

For the CDR3, the DNA is TGTGCCAGCTCGTACCGCCCAGCGGGGGGGCAAGAGACCCAGTACTTC. As protein: CASSYRPAGGQETQYF. This chain connects TRBV18 to TRBJ2-5, with 10 bases matching TRBD2. CDR3 size: 16 residues. Trimming took 6 bases from V and 2 from J; bases not matched to a gene: 9. Germline lookup yields CDR1 KGHSH and CDR2 LQKENI.

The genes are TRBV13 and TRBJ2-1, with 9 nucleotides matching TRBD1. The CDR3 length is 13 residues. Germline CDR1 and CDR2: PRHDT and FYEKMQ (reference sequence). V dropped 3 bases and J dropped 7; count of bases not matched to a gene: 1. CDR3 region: CASSFGTGNEQFF. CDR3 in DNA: TGTGCCAGCAGCTTCGGGACAGGGAATGAGCAGTTCTTC.

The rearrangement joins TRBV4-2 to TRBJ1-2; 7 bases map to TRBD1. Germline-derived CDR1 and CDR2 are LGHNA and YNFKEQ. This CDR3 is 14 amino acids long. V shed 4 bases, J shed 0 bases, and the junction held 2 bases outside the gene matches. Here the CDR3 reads CASSRQGSNYGYTF. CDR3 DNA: TGTGCCAGCAGCCGACAGGGATCTAACTATGGCTACACCTTC.

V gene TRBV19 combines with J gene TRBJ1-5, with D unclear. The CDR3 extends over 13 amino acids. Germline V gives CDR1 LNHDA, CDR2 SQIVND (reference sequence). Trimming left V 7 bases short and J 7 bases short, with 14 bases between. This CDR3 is CASTHTRLQPQHF. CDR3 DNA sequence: TGTGCCAGTACTCATACTCGTCTCCAGCCCCAGCATTTT.

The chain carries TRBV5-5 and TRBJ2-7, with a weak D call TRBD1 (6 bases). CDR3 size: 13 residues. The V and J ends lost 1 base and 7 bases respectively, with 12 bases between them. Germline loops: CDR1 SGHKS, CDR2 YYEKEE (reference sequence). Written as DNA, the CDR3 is TGTGCCAGCAGCTTGTCAGGGGCTAGGGAGCAGTACTTC. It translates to CASSLSGAREQYF.

The CDR3 reads CASSRKEGGRGSEAFF. The CDR3 DNA is TGTGCCAGCAGCCGAAAAGAGGGGGGGAGAGGATCTGAAGCTTTCTTT. This chain joins TRBV3-1 (or the pseudogene TRBV3-2) and TRBJ1-1; D possibly corresponds to TRBD1 (6 bases). Trimming removed 4 bases at V and 6 bases at J, with 21 bases between. The CDR3 is 16 amino acids. Germline loops: CDR1 LGHDT, CDR2 YNNKEL (reference sequence).